These 31 T cell receptor beta chains were all obtained from the same sample, sequenced in a study of post-analysis software for immune sequencing data. Findings of the study overall: Four or five TRBV segments (TRBV5-6, TRBV5-1 and TRBV20-1 among them) occurred more frequently in patients than in controls.

Each TCR beta cDNA library carried unique molecular identifiers. TCRdb reprocessed the PCR reads with MiXCR, giving one entry per CDR3 protein. The sample includes around 770,000 distinct CDR3 sequences, just over 45% seen only once; the top ten take approximately 5%. These receptors' antigens are unknown. The sample consisted of blood. The receptors here all came from a girl aged 5 to 17 with multiple sclerosis.

In its sample, this clonotype was seen many times. This sequence joins TRBV20-1 and TRBJ2-1; D possibly matches TRBD1 or TRBD2 (6 bases each). The germline V gene has CDR1 DFQATT and CDR2 SNEGSKA (reference sequence). CDR3 length: 11 amino acids. The CDR3 reads CPGGGVNEQFF. As DNA, the CDR3 is TGCCCCGGAGGGGGTGTAAATGAGCAGTTCTTC.

This clonotype was counted between two and nine times. The V gene is TRBV20-1, the J gene TRBJ2-7; D is unresolved. Trimming removed 6 bases from V and 4 bases from J, with 19 bases in between. The length of the CDR3 is 14 residues. Germline CDR1 is DFQATT and CDR2 is SNEGSKA (reference sequence). CDR3 loop: CSAKPYGAPYEQYF. As DNA, the CDR3 is TGCAGTGCAAAGCCCTATGGAGCGCCTTACGAGCAGTACTTC.

Points on this clonotype: An end of the junction differs from the germline gene, which may be a read error. The chain recombines TRBV7-2 with TRBJ1-2; 8 nucleotides align to TRBD1. CDR1 and CDR2 from the germline V gene are SGHTA and FQGNSA. CDR3 size: 14 residues. The chain's CDR3 is CASSLQGARYGCTF. The CDR3 coding sequence is TGTGCCAGCAGCTTACAGGGGGCAAGATATGGCTGCACCTTC.

This sequence joins TRBV12-3 or TRBV12-4 and TRBJ2-1; tentatively, D is TRBD2 (6 bases). The CDR3 spans 16 residues. V lost 6 bases, J lost 6 bases, and 21 bases lay in between. CDR3 amino acids: CASSFSRRGRPNEQFF. Here the CDR3 DNA reads TGTGCCAGCAGCTTCTCGAGGAGGGGAAGGCCCAATGAGCAGTTCTTC.

The V and J genes are TRBV12-3 or TRBV12-4 and TRBJ2-7; TRBD1 aligns across 8 bases. This CDR3 region has 14 residues. The V segment lost 6 bases and the J segment 7 bases; nucleotides outside the gene matches: 11. Here the CDR3 DNA reads TGTGCCAGCAGGGGGACAGGCCTTAGGCGGGAGCAGTACTTC. It is translated as CASRGTGLRREQYF.

J is TRBJ1-2 and V is TRBV5-4; 10 bases match TRBD1. The germline gives CDR1 SGHNT, CDR2 YYREEE (reference sequence). J gave up 2 bases and V 4 bases, and 5 bases lay outside the gene matches. The CDR3 sequence is 15 residues long. The CDR3: CASSVDRGWNYGYTF. The CDR3, as DNA: TGTGCCAGCAGCGTGGACAGGGGGTGGAACTATGGCTACACCTTC.

This clonotype was counted many times. The chain couples TRBV27 to TRBJ2-7; D tentatively fits TRBD1 or TRBD2 (5 bases each). Trimming left V 6 bases short and J 3 bases short, with 12 bases between. This CDR3 spans 13 amino acids. Germline loops: CDR1 MNHEY, CDR2 SMNVEV (reference sequence). The CDR3, as DNA: TGTGCCAGCAGCGCAGGGACGGGCTACGAGCAGTACTTC. Protein sequence: CASSAGTGYEQYF.

In this sample, this clonotype turned up a few times. The chain joins TRBV11-2 to TRBJ2-4; D is perhaps TRBD2 (6 bases). Looked up from germline, CDR1 is SGHAT and CDR2 is FQNNGV. The CDR3 runs 17 residues. Trimming removed 5 bases at V and 0 bases at J, with 17 bases between. The CDR3: CASSVIVAGLAKNIQYF. The CDR3 coding sequence is TGTGCCAGCAGCGTAATCGTGGCGGGGTTAGCCAAAAACATTCAGTACTTC.

Of note for this clonotype: One end of the junction varies from germline; a read error may be responsible. The genes are TRBV28 and TRBJ2-5, with TRBD1 matching over 11 bases. The CDR3 has 15 residues. The germline gives CDR1 MDHEN, CDR2 SYDVKM. CDR3 in DNA: TGTGCCGGCAGACCAAGCGGACAGGGGGCGGGTGAGCAGTACTTC. Its protein is CAGRPSGQGAGEQYF.

The genes are TRBV6-2 or TRBV6-3 and TRBJ2-7, with a weak D call TRBD2 (6 bases). From germline, CDR1 is MNHEY and CDR2 SVGEGT. The CDR3 is made up of 16 amino acids. V was clipped by 2 bases and J by 2 bases, with 16 bases between them. The CDR3 here is CASSYPQWGEPYEQYF. CDR3 DNA: TGTGCCAGCAGTTACCCACAATGGGGGGAGCCCTACGAGCAGTACTTC.

The chain employs TRBV6-2 or TRBV6-3 and TRBJ2-1, with D hard to call. The CDR3 covers 12 residues. In germline, CDR1 is MNHEY, CDR2 SVGEGT. V dropped 4 bases and J dropped 13 bases, with 14 bases sitting between them. CDR3 in DNA: TGTGCCAGCAGTTCCTCTGGATTAGGACAGTTCTTC. Translated, it gives CASSSSGLGQFF.

This clonotype appeared a few times. In DNA form, the CDR3 reads TGTGCCAGCAGCCGGAGACAACAGAGCTCCTATAATTCACCCCTCCACTTT. Translating gives CASSRRQQSSYNSPLHF. This chain connects TRBV12-3 or TRBV12-4 to TRBJ1-6; no reliable D call. This CDR3 has 17 amino acids. V lost 6 bases to trimming and J lost 0 bases, with 15 bases between them.

The chain joins TRBV3-1 to TRBJ1-3; no definite D call. V lost 9 bases to trimming and J lost 4 bases, with 10 bases between them. CDR1 is LGHDT, CDR2 YNNKEL, per germline (reference sequence). CDR3 length: 12 amino acids. In DNA form, the CDR3 reads TGTGCCAGTACGGGAGGCGGAAACACCATATATTTT. Protein sequence: CASTGGGNTIYF.

This clonotype was picked up a small number of times. This chain uses TRBV6-5 with TRBJ1-5; 9 positions agree with TRBD1. Germline V gene lookup returns CDR1 MNHEY and CDR2 SVGAGI. The CDR3 totals 15 residues. V gave up 5 bases and J gave up 3 bases; unmatched junction bases: 5. CDR3 residues: CASSPGQGINQPQHF. The CDR3 nucleotides read TGTGCCAGCAGTCCCGGACAGGGGATCAATCAGCCCCAGCATTTT.

This clonotype was found many times. The rearrangement uses TRBV6-5 and TRBJ2-1, with 7 bases lining up with TRBD2. With V trimmed by 2 bases and J by 0 bases, 1 base remained unmatched. The germline V gene encodes CDR1 MNHEY and CDR2 SVGAGI. This CDR3 has 15 residues. CDR3: CASSYGGGSYNEQFF. CDR3 coding DNA: TGTGCCAGCAGTTACGGGGGGGGCTCCTACAATGAGCAGTTCTTC.

This clonotype was picked up a small number of times. This chain links TRBV15 with TRBJ2-7; D is possibly TRBD1 (5 bases). CDR1 and CDR2 (germline): LNHNV, YYDKDF (reference sequence). V lost 5 bases and J 3 bases, leaving 14 bases between the germline ends. This CDR3 region has 14 residues. The CDR3 loop is CATSRRQTDYEQYF. In DNA, the CDR3 is TGTGCCACCAGCCGTAGACAGACGGACTACGAGCAGTACTTC.

This clonotype has only a few counts. The rearrangement joins TRBV5-1 to TRBJ2-3, with D maybe TRBD1 (7 bases). V lost 5 bases and J lost 5, with 15 bases in between. CDR1 SGHRS and CDR2 YFSETQ come from the germline V gene. The CDR3 runs 14 residues. This chain's CDR3 is CASSGGGGGDTQYF. CDR3 coding DNA: TGCGCCAGCAGTGGAGGGGGCGGAGGAGATACGCAGTATTTT.

J is TRBJ1-4 and V is TRBV5-1; D ambiguous. With 4 bases removed from V and 7 bases from J, the gap between germline ends came to 11 bases. The germline gives CDR1 SGHRS, CDR2 YFSETQ. The CDR3 loop spans 13 amino acids. CDR3 DNA sequence: TGCGCCAGCAGCCAGGACTTTGGTGAAAAACTGTTTTTT. It translates to CASSQDFGEKLFF.

This clonotype was seen more than once but under ten times. The V gene is TRBV5-1, the J gene TRBJ2-7, with 8 nucleotides matching TRBD2. V lost 0 bases to trimming and J lost 6 bases; unmatched junction nucleotides: 8. The CDR3 is made up of 15 amino acids. Germline-derived CDR1 and CDR2 are SGHRS and YFSETQ. CDR3 residues: CASSLESGSTSEQYF. The CDR3 coding sequence is TGCGCCAGCAGCTTGGAGAGCGGGAGTACGAGCGAGCAGTACTTC.

In the case of this clonotype: This may stem from a read error, because a much larger clone lies one nucleotide away. This chain links TRBV7-3 with TRBJ2-1; no clear D. The CDR3 covers 11 residues. The germline V gene has CDR1 SGHTA and CDR2 FQGTGA. As DNA, the CDR3 is TGTGTCAGCGTCAAGTACGGTGAGCAGTTCTTC. Translated: CVSVKYGEQFF.

This clonotype was recorded once. The chain is built from TRBV14 and TRBJ2-3; D is unclear. Trimming pared 1 base from V and 3 bases from J, leaving 11 bases between. CDR1 is SGHDN and CDR2 is FVKESK in the germline V gene. The CDR3 is made up of 15 amino acids. The CDR3 loop is CASSQGTHKTDTQYF. The CDR3 DNA sequence: TGTGCCAGCAGCCAAGGGACCCACAAAACAGATACGCAGTATTTT.

As for this clonotype: Germline and junction disagree at one end, which may indicate a read error. V and J are TRBV12-3 or TRBV12-4 and TRBJ2-5, with 11 bases aligning to TRBD2. CDR3 length: 14 amino acids. The CDR3 region is CASSLAGGVETQYF. The DNA of the CDR3 is TGTGCCAGCAGCTTAGCGGGAGGGGTGGAGACCCAGTACTTC.

The chain links TRBV18 to TRBJ1-1; TRBD1 matches 9 bases. CDR1 KGHSH and CDR2 LQKENI come from the germline V gene. The trim removed 1 base at V and 2 bases at J, leaving 5 bases unmatched. The CDR3 is 16 amino acids. The DNA for the CDR3 is TGTGCCAGCTCACCACGGACAGGGGCTATTAACACTGAAGCTTTCTTT. Translated: CASSPRTGAINTEAFF.

This chain links TRBV7-9 with TRBJ1-1, with no clear D. V gave up 10 bases and J gave up 0 bases, with 6 bases separating them. The length of the CDR3 is 11 residues. Germline CDR1 reads SEHNR; CDR2 reads FQNEAQ (reference sequence). The CDR3 DNA reads as TGTGCCATCCAGATGAACACTGAAGCTTTCTTT. The encoded protein is CAIQMNTEAFF.

This clonotype has only a few counts. This chain uses TRBV7-9 with TRBJ2-2; 12 positions agree with TRBD2. This CDR3 contains 17 residues. V was pared by 5 bases and J by 3 bases, with 7 bases of the junction left unmatched. Germline V lookup: CDR1 SEHNR, CDR2 FQNEAQ (reference sequence). CDR3 bases: TGTGCCAGCAGCCCGCGGACTAGCGGGATAGACACCGGGGAGCTGTTTTTT. It is translated as CASSPRTSGIDTGELFF.

The chain employs TRBV5-1 and TRBJ1-2; TRBD1 is a possible D gene (6 bases). Trimming removed 3 bases at V and 7 bases at J, with 19 bases between. This CDR3 contains 15 residues. Germline loops: CDR1 SGHRS, CDR2 YFSETQ. The CDR3 DNA follows: TGCGCCAGCAGCTCTGCAGGACAGACCCTTCTTGGCTACACCTTC. This translates into CASSSAGQTLLGYTF. Looking up the rest from reference TRBV5-1 and TRBJ1-2 gives the full variable domain: KAGVTQTPRYLIKTRGQQVTLSCSPISGHRSVSWYQQTPGQGLQFLFEYFSETQRNKGNFPGRFSGRQFSNSRSEMNVSTLELGDSALYLCASSSAGQTLLGYTFGSGTRLTVV.

In this sample, this clonotype turned up once. The chain recombines TRBV30 with TRBJ2-3; TRBD2 agrees at 12 bases. The germline gives CDR1 GTSNPN, CDR2 SVGIG (reference sequence). This CDR3 contains 16 residues. This CDR3 is CTSTLAGGPNTDTQYF. The CDR3 DNA is TGTACCAGTACCCTAGCGGGAGGGCCTAACACAGATACGCAGTATTTT.

There are many counts of this clonotype. This chain's CDR3 is CSVEDRQGVRYEQYF. DNA of the CDR3: TGCAGCGTTGAAGATCGCCAGGGGGTCCGCTACGAGCAGTACTTC. The chain has TRBV29-1 and TRBJ2-7; TRBD1 aligns across 7 bases. The V and J ends lost 0 bases and 3 bases, in that order; junction bases with no gene match: 8. CDR3 size: 15 residues. The germline gives CDR1 SQVTM, CDR2 ANQGSEA.

The chain couples TRBV27 to TRBJ2-5; no definite D call. The CDR3 covers 12 residues. The ends were cut back, 7 bases at V and 7 bases at J, with 13 bases in the middle. Per the germline V gene, CDR1 is MNHEY and CDR2 is SMNVEV (reference sequence). Here the CDR3 reads CASTDGSGTQYF. Here the CDR3 DNA reads TGTGCCAGCACTGACGGCTCGGGGACCCAGTACTTC.

This clonotype was seen just once. The chain uses TRBV7-2 and TRBJ2-1, with D unresolved. Trimming shortened V by 1 base and J by 0 bases, and 13 bases separated the two germline ends. Germline lookup yields CDR1 SGHTA and CDR2 FQGNSA. The length of the CDR3 is 17 residues. The CDR3 spells CASSLGLGLRSYNEQFF. The CDR3 DNA follows: TGTGCCAGCAGCTTAGGGCTAGGCCTCCGCTCCTACAATGAGCAGTTCTTC.

This clonotype occurred once. CDR3 DNA: TGCGCCAGCAGCCTACTGGGACAGACCCAACGGGGGGCCGGGGAGCTGTTTTTT. This translates into CASSLLGQTQRGAGELFF. The rearrangement uses TRBV5-1 and TRBJ2-2; D is tentatively TRBD1 or TRBD2 (7 bases each). CDR1 is SGHRS and CDR2 is YFSETQ in the germline V gene. V lost 4 bases and J 6 bases, leaving 25 bases between the germline ends. This CDR3 comprises 18 residues.